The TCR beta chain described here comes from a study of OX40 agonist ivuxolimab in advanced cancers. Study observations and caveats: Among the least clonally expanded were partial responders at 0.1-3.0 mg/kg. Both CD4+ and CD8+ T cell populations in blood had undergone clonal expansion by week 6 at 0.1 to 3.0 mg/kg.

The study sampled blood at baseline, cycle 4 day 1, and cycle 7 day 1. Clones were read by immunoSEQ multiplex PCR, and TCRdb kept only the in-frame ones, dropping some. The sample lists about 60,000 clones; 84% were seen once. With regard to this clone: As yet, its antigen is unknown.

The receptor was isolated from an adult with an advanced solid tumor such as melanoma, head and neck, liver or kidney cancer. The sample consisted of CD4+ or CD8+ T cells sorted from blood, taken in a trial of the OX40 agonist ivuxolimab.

DNA of the CDR3: TGTGCCAGCAGCTTGTTACTAGCGGAGAACAATGAGCAGTTCTTC. Its translation is CASSLLLAENNEQFF. The chain joins TRBV5-5 to TRBJ2-1, with 8 bases lining up with TRBD2. The CDR3 has 15 amino acids. V lost 1 base and J lost 5; bases outside the gene matches: 5. Germline loops: CDR1 SGHKS, CDR2 YYEKEE (reference sequence).